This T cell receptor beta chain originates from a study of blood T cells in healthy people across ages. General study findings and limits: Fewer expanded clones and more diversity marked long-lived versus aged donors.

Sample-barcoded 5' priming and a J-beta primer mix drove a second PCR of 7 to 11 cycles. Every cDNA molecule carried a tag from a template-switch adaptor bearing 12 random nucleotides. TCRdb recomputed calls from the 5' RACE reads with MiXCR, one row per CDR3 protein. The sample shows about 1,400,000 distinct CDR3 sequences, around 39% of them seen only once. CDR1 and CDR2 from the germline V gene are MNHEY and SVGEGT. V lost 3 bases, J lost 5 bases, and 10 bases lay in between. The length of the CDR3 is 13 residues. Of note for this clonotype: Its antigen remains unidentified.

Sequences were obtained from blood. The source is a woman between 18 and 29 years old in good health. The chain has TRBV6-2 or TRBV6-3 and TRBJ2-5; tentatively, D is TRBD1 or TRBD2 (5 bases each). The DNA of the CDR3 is TGTGCCAGCAGTTATCCTGAGGGGGAGACCCAGTACTTC. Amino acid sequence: CASSYPEGETQYF.